This TCR beta chain comes out of a study of spatial heterogeneity in lung cancer. V was pared by 5 bases and J by 16 bases, with 16 bases of the junction left unmatched. Germline assignment: CDR1 MNHEY and CDR2 SMNVEV (reference sequence). The length of the CDR3 is 16 residues. With respect to this clonotype: Antigen: not known.

As for time point: sample taken at primary tumor resection. Unsorted whole RNA from tumor, nontumor lung or frozen PBMC underwent sequencing. The study's findings and limits: Expanded tumor TCRs that were ubiquitous appeared in blood more at resection than follow-up.

Individually, TCR cDNA molecules were each labelled with a unique molecular identifier. A single record per CDR3 protein comes from TCRdb applying MiXCR to the 5' RACE reads. The sample has around 92,000 distinct CDR3 sequences; about 12% are singletons. Sequenced here: PBMCs, sampled at surgery. J is TRBJ2-4 and V is TRBV27; 14 bases line up with TRBD2. This TCR was recovered from a male donor with early-stage non-small cell lung cancer. CDR3 loop: CASSTLTSGRAPSPYF. CDR3 bases: TGTGCCAGCAGTACCTTGACTAGCGGGAGGGCTCCCTCCCCATACTTC.